The clone carrying this T cell receptor beta chain was counted once. This record belongs to a study of blood T cell repertoires in COVID-19. Study-level background: Sources were T cells, B-cell-depleted T cells, or PBMCs; the material itself was cDNA or gDNA.

Measured with immunoSEQ multiplex PCR; TCRdb has only the in-frame clones, and not every one. The sample yields approximately 220,000 clones, roughly 85% seen once. The CDR3 spans 17 residues. CDR1 is SGHNT, CDR2 YYREEE, per germline (reference sequence). V lost 3 bases to trimming and J lost 0 bases; unmatched junction nucleotides: 8. Among Cohort 3 donors, those recovered had two negative PCRs, clearance, or symptom resolution. The sample consisted of PBMCs or T cells enriched from blood (not recorded which). J is TRBJ2-7 and V is TRBV5-4; 11 nucleotides line up with TRBD2. The origin of this receptor is a man aged 35-49 years who had recovered from COVID-19. The CDR3 region is CASSSGLAVSSSYEQYF. In DNA, the CDR3 is TGTGCCAGCAGCTCGGGACTAGCGGTTTCTAGCTCCTACGAGCAGTACTTC.